A single sample gave rise to the 16 T cell receptor beta chains below, sequenced in a study of T cell repertoires in cytomegalovirus infection. From the reads, TCRdb called clonotypes with MiXCR, one entry per CDR3 protein. This sample yields around 710,000 distinct CDR3 sequences, of which just under 30% are seen a single time; around 12% belongs to the top ten. These TCRs are of unknown antigen specificity. The sample consisted of cultured CD8+ T cells from PBMCs, taken from culture after CMV antigen stimulation. These receptors came from a human donor in good health (CMV status not recorded). Some clones in this sample may be carry-over from other donors' samples.

This clonotype was counted ten times or more. This rearrangement joins TRBV7-8 to TRBJ2-7, with a tentative D call TRBD2 (5 bases). CDR1 and CDR2 from the germline V gene are SGHVS and FQNEAQ. The V end was cut by 6 bases, the J end by 3 bases, with 18 bases between. This CDR3 spans 15 amino acids. CDR3 in amino acids: CASRPLEGRNYEQYV. DNA for the CDR3: TGTGCCAGCAGACCCCTCGAGGGCAGGAACTACGAGCAGTACGTC.

This clonotype appeared a few times. The V and J genes are TRBV4-1 and TRBJ2-7, with 7 bases fitting TRBD2. Germline lookup yields CDR1 MGHRA and CDR2 YSYEKL. The CDR3 extends over 12 amino acids. V shed 3 bases, J shed 12 bases, and the junction held 8 bases outside the gene matches. The CDR3 spells CASSHPAGDPYF. In DNA form, the CDR3 reads TGCGCCAGCAGCCATCCCGCGGGGGACCCGTACTTC.

This rearrangement joins TRBV5-1 to TRBJ2-1; D uncertain. CDR3 length: 17 residues. Trimming shortened V by 3 bases and J by 0 bases, and 16 bases separated the two germline ends. From germline, CDR1 is SGHRS and CDR2 YFSETQ. The CDR3 spells CASSSKQRPSSYNEQFF. Here the CDR3 DNA reads TGCGCCAGCAGCTCGAAACAGAGGCCGAGCTCCTACAATGAGCAGTTCTTC.

The genes are TRBV7-8 and TRBJ2-1; D is perhaps TRBD1 (6 bases). The V gene's germline CDR1 is SGHVS and CDR2 FQNEAQ. This CDR3 region has 17 residues. The V end was cut by 5 bases, the J end by 5 bases, with 22 bases between. Here the CDR3 reads CASSLPPAGAKDNEQFF. In DNA, the CDR3 is TGTGCCAGCAGCCTCCCCCCCGCAGGGGCTAAAGACAATGAGCAGTTCTTC.

This clonotype has ten or more counts. The V and J genes are TRBV7-2 and TRBJ2-7; the D is unclear. CDR1 and CDR2 from the germline V gene are SGHTA and FQGNSA. Trimming removed 1 base from V and 2 bases from J, with 9 bases in between. The CDR3 is 14 residues long. CDR3 sequence: CASSLVPVTYEQYF. The CDR3 DNA sequence: TGTGCCAGCAGCTTAGTCCCAGTGACCTACGAGCAGTACTTC. The entire variable domain, with the rest obtained from reference TRBV7-2 and TRBJ2-7, is as follows: GAGVSQSPSNKVTEKGKDVELRCDPISGHTALYWYRQSLGQGLEFLIYFQGNSAPDKSGLPSDRFSAERTGGSVSTLTIQRTQQEDSAVYLCASSLVPVTYEQYFGPGTRLTVT.

This clonotype occurred many times. The V call is TRBV27, the J call TRBJ2-5; 10 bases align to TRBD2. CDR3 length equals 16 residues. The germline CDR1 and CDR2 sequences are MNHEY and SMNVEV (reference sequence). With V trimmed by 2 bases and J by 2 bases, 5 bases remained unmatched. The CDR3 spells CASSLRGSGGQETQYF. The CDR3 DNA sequence: TGTGCCAGCAGTTTAAGGGGTAGCGGGGGGCAAGAGACCCAGTACTTC.

This clonotype was counted only a few times. The chain uses TRBV4-1 and TRBJ1-5, with 11 bases fitting TRBD1. J gave up 4 bases and V 4 bases, and 3 bases lay outside the gene matches. The CDR3 length is 15 residues. CDR1 is MGHRA, CDR2 YSYEKL, per germline. Here the CDR3 DNA reads TGCGCCAGCAGCCGGACAGGGGGCGAAAATCAGCCCCAGCATTTT. The encoded protein is CASSRTGGENQPQHF.

This chain links TRBV5-4 with TRBJ2-7, with TRBD1 matching 7 bases. The CDR3 is 14 amino acids. The junction had 9 bases not matched to a gene; V was cut back by 4 bases and J by 5 bases. Germline V lookup: CDR1 SGHNT, CDR2 YYREEE (reference sequence). CDR3 amino acids: CASSPRQGFHEQYF. The CDR3 region has the DNA TGTGCCAGCAGCCCCCGACAGGGCTTCCACGAGCAGTACTTC.

The chain uses TRBV6-2 or TRBV6-3 and TRBJ2-5, with D perhaps matching TRBD1 (5 bases). The CDR3 runs to 15 residues. The germline gives CDR1 MNHEY, CDR2 SVGEGT. V lost 0 bases and J 6 bases, leaving 14 bases between the germline ends. This CDR3 is CASSYSMAQGQTQYF. CDR3 sequence (DNA): TGTGCCAGCAGTTACTCGATGGCTCAGGGTCAGACCCAGTACTTC.

The chain has TRBV10-3 and TRBJ1-2, with 8 bases lining up with TRBD1. Germline V gene lookup returns CDR1 ENHRY and CDR2 SYGVKD. V shed 0 bases and J 4 bases; nucleotides not matched to a gene: 10. The CDR3 spans 17 residues. CDR3 loop: CAISESDTRGRPYGYTF. In DNA, the CDR3 is TGTGCCATCAGTGAGTCCGATACCAGGGGGCGCCCCTATGGCTACACCTTC.

The chain combines TRBV28 with TRBJ2-2; tentative D call: TRBD2 (6 bases). Trimming took off 3 bases at V and 6 bases at J, with 14 bases between the two ends. The CDR3 loop spans 15 amino acids. Germline-derived CDR1 and CDR2 are MDHEN and SYDVKM. CDR3 amino acids: CASSFWGVSPGELFF. Here the CDR3 DNA reads TGTGCCAGCAGTTTCTGGGGGGTTAGCCCCGGGGAGCTGTTTTTT.

The chain combines TRBV10-3 with TRBJ2-5, with 9 bases fitting TRBD1. Germline-derived CDR1 and CDR2 are ENHRY and SYGVKD. The CDR3 has 15 residues. V dropped 1 base and J dropped 4; count of bases not matched to a gene: 4. The CDR3 region is CAISELTGGTETQYF. In DNA, the CDR3 is TGTGCCATCAGTGAGTTAACAGGGGGCACAGAGACCCAGTACTTC.

The chain joins TRBV7-9 to TRBJ1-5; weak D call: TRBD1 (5 bases). V was trimmed by 10 bases and J by 0 bases, leaving 13 bases between them. This CDR3 has 14 amino acids. Germline CDR1 is SEHNR and CDR2 is FQNEAQ (reference sequence). The CDR3 is CATQGPYSNQPQHF. The CDR3, as DNA: TGTGCCACCCAGGGACCATATAGCAATCAGCCCCAGCATTTT.

The gene calls are TRBV28 and TRBJ2-2; either TRBD1 or TRBD2 may supply D (5 bases each). Germline lookup yields CDR1 MDHEN and CDR2 SYDVKM. V was cut by 5 bases and J by 0 bases, with 13 bases left in between. CDR3 length: 16 residues. CDR3 protein: CASSHPGRTNTGELFF. In DNA, the CDR3 is TGTGCCAGCAGTCATCCGGGACGGACGAACACCGGGGAGCTGTTTTTT. Drawing the rest from reference TRBV28 and TRBJ2-2, the complete variable domain is DVKVTQSSRYLVKRTGEKVFLECVQDMDHENMFWYRQDPGLGLRLIYFSYDVKMKEKGDIPEGYSVSREKKERFSLILESASTNQTSMYLCASSHPGRTNTGELFFGEGSRLTVL.

The chain joins TRBV5-6 to TRBJ1-4; possible D gene TRBD1, 5 bases. Germline-derived CDR1 and CDR2 are SGHDT and YYEEEE. This CDR3 comprises 14 residues. Trimming stripped 1 base from V and 7 bases from J, with 11 bases between. The CDR3 region has the DNA TGTGCCAGCAGCTTGTCGGGGGACGTTGAAAAACTGTTTTTT. This encodes CASSLSGDVEKLFF.

This clonotype was seen many times. The J gene is TRBJ2-1, the V gene TRBV6-2 or TRBV6-3; D is uncertain. This CDR3 comprises 13 residues. Trimming took off 5 bases at V and 0 bases at J, with 5 bases between the two ends. Germline V lookup: CDR1 MNHEY, CDR2 SVGEGT. CDR3 DNA: TGTGCCAGCAGTGAGCTCTCCTACAATGAGCAGTTCTTC. Residues: CASSELSYNEQFF.